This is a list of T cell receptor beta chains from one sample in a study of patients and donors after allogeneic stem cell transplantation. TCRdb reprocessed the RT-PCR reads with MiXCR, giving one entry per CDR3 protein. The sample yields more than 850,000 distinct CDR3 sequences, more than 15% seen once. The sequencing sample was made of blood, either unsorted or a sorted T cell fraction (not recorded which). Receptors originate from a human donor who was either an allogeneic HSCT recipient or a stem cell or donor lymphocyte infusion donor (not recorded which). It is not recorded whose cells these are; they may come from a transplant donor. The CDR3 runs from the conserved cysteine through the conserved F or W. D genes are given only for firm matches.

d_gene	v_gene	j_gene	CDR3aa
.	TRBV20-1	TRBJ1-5	CSARLQNQPQHF
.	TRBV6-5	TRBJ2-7	CASSYRTRQYF
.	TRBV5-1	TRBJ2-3	CASSRREKGTDTQYF
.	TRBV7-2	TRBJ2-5	CASSLASTVGETQYF
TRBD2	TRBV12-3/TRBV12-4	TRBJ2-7	CASSGTNSYEQYF
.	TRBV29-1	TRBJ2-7	CSVVLSYEQYF
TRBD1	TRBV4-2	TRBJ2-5	CASSQEGTGTQETQYF
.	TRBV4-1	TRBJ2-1	CASSRPTGLINEQFF
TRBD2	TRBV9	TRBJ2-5	CASSPGTSLETQYF
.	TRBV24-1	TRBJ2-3	CATSDLQSGKTDTQYF
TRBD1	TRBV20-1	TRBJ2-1	CSAEGQANEQFF
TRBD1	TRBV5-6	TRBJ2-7	CASSAGQGLAYEQYF
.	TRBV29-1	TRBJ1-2	CSVVDGYGYTF
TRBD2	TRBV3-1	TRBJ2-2	CASSPGLDRPGELFF
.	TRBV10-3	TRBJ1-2	CAIGAGENYGYTF
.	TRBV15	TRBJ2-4	CATSSDRRSIQYF
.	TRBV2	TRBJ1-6	CAIRGEINSPLHF
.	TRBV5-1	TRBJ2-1	CASSLAIASYNEQFF
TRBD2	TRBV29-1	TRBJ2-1	CSVERLAGSVNEQFF
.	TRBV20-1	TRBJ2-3	CSVKGAGDTQYF
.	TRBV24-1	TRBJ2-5	CATSDFWGQRETQYF
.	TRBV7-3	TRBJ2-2	CASSYGPPPGELFF
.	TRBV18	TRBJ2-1	CASSPRAGTNNEQFF
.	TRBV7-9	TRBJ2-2	CASSSPDGGKTGELFF
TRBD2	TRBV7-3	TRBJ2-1	CASSLMGLAGYNEQFF
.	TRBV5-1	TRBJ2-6	CASSLIERPSGANVLTF
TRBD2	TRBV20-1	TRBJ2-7	CSARHAGLAGVEQYF
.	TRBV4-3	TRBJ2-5	CASSQEYDSQETQYF
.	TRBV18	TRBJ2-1	CASSLRGRASSYNEQFF
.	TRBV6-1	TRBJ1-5	CASSEAFVSSNQPQHF
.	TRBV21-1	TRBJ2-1	CASSKSPEREYNEQFF
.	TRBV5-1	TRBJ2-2	CASSFQGPSQGTGELFF
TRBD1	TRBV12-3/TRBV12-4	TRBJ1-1	CASRIRYDRGFTEAFF
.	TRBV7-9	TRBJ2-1	CASSHSPGSGFYNEQFF
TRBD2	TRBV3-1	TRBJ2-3	CASSQDLLAGSDTQYF
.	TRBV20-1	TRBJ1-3	CSARGAEPRRNTIYF
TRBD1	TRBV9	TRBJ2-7	CASSPRAGQGSYEQYF
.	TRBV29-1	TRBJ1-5	CSVRNSNQPQHF
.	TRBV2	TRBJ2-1	CASSEPANEQFF
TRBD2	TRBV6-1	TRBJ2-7	CASSEGASGSYEQYF
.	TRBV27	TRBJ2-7	CASSPAHYSYEQYF
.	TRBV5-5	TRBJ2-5	CASSRYRSQETQYF
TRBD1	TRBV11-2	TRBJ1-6	CASSHMTGVNSPLHF
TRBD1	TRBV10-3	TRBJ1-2	CAISWTGSNYGYTF
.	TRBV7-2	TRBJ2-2	CASSLKRGLNTGELFF
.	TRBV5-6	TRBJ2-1	CASSSDSDNEQFF
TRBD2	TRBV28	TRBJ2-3	CASRLAGTTPRDTQYF
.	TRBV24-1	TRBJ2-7	CATSGTQGANEQYF
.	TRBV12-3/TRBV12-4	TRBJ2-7	CASSPLKGEQYF
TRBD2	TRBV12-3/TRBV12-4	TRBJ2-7	CASSSTGTSVFGQYF
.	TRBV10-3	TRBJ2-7	CAISEPAEGERRYEQYF
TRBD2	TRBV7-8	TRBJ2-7	CASSLAGGGFEQYF
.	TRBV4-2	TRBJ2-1	CASSQEGTTAAEQFF
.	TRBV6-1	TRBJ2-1	CASSPTGTHGGNEQFF
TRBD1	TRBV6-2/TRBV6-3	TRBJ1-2	CAAGTGGAGYTF
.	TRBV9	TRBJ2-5	CASSVGEPSEETQYF
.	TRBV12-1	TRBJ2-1	CASSLAALGEQGANNEQFF
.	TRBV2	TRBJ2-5	CASTRGPQEAQYF
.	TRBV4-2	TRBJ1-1	CASSQAVLSGVNTEAFF